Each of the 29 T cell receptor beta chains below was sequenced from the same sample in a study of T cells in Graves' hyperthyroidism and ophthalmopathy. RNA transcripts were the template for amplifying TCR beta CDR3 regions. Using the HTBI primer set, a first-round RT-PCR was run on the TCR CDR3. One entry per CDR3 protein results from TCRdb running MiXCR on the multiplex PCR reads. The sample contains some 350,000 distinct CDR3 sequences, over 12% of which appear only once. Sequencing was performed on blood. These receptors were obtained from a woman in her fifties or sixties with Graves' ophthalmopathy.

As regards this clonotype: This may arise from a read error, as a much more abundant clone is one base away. The CDR3 bases are TGTGTCAGCAGCCGGACAGGGTACACTGAAGCTTTCTTT. Its protein is CVSSRTGYTEAFF. The chain is built from TRBV13 and TRBJ1-1; 8 nucleotides match TRBD1. The V gene's germline CDR1 is PRHDT and CDR2 FYEKMQ (reference sequence). This CDR3 contains 13 residues.

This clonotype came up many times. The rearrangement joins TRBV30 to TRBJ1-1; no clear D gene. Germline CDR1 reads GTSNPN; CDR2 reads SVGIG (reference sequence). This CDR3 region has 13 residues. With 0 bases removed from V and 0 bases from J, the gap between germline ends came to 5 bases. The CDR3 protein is CAWSVRVNTEAFF. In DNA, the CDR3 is TGTGCCTGGAGTGTAAGGGTGAACACTGAAGCTTTCTTT.

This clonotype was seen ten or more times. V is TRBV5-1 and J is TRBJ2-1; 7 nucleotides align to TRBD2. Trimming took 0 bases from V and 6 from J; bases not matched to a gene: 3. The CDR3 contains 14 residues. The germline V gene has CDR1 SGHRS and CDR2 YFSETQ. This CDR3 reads CASSLGGLFNEQFF. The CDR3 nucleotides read TGCGCCAGCAGCTTGGGGGGACTATTCAATGAGCAGTTCTTC.

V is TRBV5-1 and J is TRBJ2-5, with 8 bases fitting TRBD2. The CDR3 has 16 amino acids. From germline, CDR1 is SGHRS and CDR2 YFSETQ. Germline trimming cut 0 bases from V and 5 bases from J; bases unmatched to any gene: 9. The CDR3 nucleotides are TGCGCCAGCAGCTTGGAACTAGCGGACTGGGGGGAGACCCAGTACTTC. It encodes CASSLELADWGETQYF.

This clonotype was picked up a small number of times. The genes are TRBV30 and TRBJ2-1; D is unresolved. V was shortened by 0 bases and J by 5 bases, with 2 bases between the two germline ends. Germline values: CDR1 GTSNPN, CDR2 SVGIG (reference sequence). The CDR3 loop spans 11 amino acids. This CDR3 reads CAWSVDNEQFF. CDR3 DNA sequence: TGTGCCTGGAGTGTTGACAATGAGCAGTTCTTC.

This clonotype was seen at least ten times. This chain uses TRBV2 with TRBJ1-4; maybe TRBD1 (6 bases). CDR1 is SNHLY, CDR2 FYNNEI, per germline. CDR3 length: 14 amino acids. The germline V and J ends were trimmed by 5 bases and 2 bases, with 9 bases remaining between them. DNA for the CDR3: TGTGCCAGCAGTAACAGGGCGACTAATGAAAAACTGTTTTTT. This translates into CASSNRATNEKLFF. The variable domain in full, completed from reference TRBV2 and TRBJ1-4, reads EPEVTQTPSHQVTQMGQEVILRCVPISNHLYFYWYRQILGQKVEFLVSFYNNEISEKSEIFDDQFSVERPDGSNFTLKIRSTKLEDSAMYFCASSNRATNEKLFFGSGTQLSVL.

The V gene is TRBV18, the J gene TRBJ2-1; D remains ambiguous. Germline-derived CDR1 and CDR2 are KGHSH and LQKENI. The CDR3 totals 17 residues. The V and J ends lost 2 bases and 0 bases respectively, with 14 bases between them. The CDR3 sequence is CASSPVRYFLSYNEQFF. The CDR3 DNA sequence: TGTGCCAGCTCACCAGTCCGGTACTTTCTCTCCTACAATGAGCAGTTCTTC.

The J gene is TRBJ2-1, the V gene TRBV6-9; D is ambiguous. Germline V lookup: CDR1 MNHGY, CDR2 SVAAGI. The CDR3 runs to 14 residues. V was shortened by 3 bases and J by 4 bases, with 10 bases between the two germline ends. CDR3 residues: CASSYGLVYNEQFF. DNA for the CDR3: TGTGCCAGCAGTTACGGTCTAGTTTACAATGAGCAGTTCTTC.

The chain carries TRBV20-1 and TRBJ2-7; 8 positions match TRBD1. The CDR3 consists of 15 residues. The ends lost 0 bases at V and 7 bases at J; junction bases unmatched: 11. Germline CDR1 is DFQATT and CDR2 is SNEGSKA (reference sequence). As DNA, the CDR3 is TGCAGTGCTAGAGAGGACAGGGCCTGGGCTCGAGAGCAGTACTTC. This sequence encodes CSAREDRAWAREQYF.

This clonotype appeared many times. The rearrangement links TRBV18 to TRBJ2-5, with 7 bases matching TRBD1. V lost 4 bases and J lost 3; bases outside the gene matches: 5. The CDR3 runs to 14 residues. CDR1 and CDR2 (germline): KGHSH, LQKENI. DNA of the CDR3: TGTGCCAGCTCACTCCAAGGGACAGAAGAGACCCAGTACTTC. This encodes CASSLQGTEETQYF.

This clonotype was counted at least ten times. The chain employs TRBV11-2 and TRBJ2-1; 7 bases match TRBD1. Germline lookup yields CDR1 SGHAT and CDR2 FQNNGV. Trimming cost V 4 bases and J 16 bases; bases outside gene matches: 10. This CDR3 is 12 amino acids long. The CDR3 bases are TGTGCCAGCAGCTCAGGACAGGCTACGGGTTTCTTC. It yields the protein CASSSGQATGFF.

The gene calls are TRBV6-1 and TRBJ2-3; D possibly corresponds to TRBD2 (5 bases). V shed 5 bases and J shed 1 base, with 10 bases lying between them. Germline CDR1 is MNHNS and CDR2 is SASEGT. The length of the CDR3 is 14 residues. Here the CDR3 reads CASSLWRGTDTQYF. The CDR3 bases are TGTGCCAGCAGTCTGTGGCGGGGCACAGATACGCAGTATTTT.

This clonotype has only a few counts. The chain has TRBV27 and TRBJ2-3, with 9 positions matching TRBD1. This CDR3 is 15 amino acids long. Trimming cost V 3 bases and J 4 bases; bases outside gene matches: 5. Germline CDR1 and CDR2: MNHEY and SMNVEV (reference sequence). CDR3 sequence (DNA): TGTGCCAGCAGTTTCCGAGGACAGGGGCCAGATACGCAGTATTTT. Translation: CASSFRGQGPDTQYF.

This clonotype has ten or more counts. The CDR3 nucleotides read TGCGCCAGCAGTGAGTCAGGAGAGACCCAGTACTTC. Translating gives CASSESGETQYF. The chain joins TRBV10-2 to TRBJ2-5; no firm D call. CDR1 is WSHSY, CDR2 SAAADI, per germline. The V gene lost 0 bases and the J gene lost 4 bases, with 3 bases spanning the gap. This CDR3 comprises 12 residues.

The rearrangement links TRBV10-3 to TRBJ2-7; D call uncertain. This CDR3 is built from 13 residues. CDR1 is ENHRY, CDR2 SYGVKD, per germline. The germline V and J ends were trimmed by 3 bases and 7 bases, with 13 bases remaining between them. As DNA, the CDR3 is TGTGCCATCAGTGACGCATGGTCGCGGGAGCAGTACTTC. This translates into CAISDAWSREQYF.

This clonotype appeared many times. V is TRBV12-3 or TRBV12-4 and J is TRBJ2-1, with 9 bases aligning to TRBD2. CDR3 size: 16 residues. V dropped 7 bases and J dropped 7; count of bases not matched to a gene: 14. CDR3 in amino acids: CASIVSSSGNLNEQFF. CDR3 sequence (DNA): TGTGCCAGCATAGTATCCTCTAGCGGGAATTTGAATGAGCAGTTCTTC.

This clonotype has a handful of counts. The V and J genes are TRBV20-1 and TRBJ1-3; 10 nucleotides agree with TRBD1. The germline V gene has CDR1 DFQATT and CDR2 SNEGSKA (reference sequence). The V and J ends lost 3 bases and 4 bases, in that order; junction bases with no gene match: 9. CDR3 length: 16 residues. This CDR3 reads CSASGTGAARGNTIYF. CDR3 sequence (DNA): TGCAGTGCTAGCGGGACAGGGGCTGCGCGGGGAAACACCATATATTTT.

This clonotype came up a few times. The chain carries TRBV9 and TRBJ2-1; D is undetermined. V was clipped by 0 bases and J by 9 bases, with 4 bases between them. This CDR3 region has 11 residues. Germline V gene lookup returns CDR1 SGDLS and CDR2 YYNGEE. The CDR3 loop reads CASSVAGEQFF. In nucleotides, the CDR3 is TGTGCCAGCAGCGTAGCGGGTGAGCAGTTCTTC.

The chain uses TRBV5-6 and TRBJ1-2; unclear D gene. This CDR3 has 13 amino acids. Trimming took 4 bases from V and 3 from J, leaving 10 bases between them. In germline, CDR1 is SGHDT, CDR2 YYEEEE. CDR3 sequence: CASSLRNDYGYTF. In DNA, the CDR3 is TGTGCCAGCAGCCTCAGGAACGACTATGGCTACACCTTC.

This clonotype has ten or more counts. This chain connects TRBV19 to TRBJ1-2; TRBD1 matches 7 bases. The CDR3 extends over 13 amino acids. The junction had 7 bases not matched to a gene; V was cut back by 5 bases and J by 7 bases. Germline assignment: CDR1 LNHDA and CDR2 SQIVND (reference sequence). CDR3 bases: TGTGCCAGTAGTCCCCAGGGGGGAACTGGCTACACCTTC. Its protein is CASSPQGGTGYTF.

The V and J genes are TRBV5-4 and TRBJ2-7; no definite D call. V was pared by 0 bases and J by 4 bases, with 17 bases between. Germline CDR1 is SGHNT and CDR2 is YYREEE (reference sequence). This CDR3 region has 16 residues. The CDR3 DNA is TGTGCCAGCAGCTTGGCGGCTCCCCAAGACGGTTACGAGCAGTACTTC. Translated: CASSLAAPQDGYEQYF.

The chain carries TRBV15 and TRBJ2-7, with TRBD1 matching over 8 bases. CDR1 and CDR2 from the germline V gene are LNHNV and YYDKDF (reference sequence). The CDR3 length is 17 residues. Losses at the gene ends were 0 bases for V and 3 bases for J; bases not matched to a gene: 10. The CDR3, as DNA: TGTGCCACCAGCAGAGATAACGACAGGGGTGTCGTCTACGAGCAGTACTTC. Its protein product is CATSRDNDRGVVYEQYF.

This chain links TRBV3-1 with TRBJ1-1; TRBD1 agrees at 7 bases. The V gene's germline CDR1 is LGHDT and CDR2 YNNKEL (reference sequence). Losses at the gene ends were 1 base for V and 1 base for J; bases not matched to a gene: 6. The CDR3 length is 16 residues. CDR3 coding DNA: TGTGCCAGCAGCCAAGCGGGGAACAGGGGGAACACTGAAGCTTTCTTT. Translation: CASSQAGNRGNTEAFF.

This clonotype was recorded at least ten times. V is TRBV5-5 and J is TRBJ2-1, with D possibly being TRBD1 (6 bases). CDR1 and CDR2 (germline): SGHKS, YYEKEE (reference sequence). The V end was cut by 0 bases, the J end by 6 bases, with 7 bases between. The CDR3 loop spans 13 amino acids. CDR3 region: CASSLDRVNEQFF. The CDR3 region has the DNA TGTGCCAGCAGCTTGGACAGGGTCAATGAGCAGTTCTTC.

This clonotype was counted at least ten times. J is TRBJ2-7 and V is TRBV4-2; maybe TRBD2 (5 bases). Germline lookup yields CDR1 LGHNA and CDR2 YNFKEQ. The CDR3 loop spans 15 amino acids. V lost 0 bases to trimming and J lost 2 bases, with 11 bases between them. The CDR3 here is CASSQDQAGPYEQYF. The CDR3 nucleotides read TGTGCCAGCAGCCAAGATCAGGCGGGCCCCTACGAGCAGTACTTC.

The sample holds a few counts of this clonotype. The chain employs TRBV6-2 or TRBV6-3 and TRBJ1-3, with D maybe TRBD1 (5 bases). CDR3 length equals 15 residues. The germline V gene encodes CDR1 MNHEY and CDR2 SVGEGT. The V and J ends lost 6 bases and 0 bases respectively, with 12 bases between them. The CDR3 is CASSRDLRSGNTIYF. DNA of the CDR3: TGTGCCAGCAGCCGGGACTTACGCTCTGGAAACACCATATATTTT.

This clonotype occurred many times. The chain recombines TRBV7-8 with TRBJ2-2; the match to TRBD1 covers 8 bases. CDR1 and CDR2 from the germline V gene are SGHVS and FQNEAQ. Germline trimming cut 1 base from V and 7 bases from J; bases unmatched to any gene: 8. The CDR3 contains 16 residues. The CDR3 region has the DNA TGTGCCAGCAGCTTAGGCAGGGGGCGCGCTGTCGGGGAGCTGTTTTTT. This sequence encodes CASSLGRGRAVGELFF.

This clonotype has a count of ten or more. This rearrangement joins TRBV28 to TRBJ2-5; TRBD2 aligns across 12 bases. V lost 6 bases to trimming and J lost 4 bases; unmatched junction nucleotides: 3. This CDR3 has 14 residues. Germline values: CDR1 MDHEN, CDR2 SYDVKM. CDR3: CASSQTSGGETQYF. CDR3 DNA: TGTGCCAGCAGCCAGACTAGCGGGGGAGAGACCCAGTACTTC.

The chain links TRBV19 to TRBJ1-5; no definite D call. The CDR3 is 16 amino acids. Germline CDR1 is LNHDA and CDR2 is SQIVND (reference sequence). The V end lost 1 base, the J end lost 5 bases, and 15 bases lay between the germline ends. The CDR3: CASSIGWAEWDQPQHF. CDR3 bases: TGTGCCAGTAGTATAGGTTGGGCCGAGTGGGATCAGCCCCAGCATTTT.